Following are 14 T cell receptor beta chains from one sample sequenced in a study of blood T cell repertoires in COVID-19. The repertoire was sequenced with immunoSEQ multiplex PCR; TCRdb's copy has only in-frame clones and lacks some. The data contain under 500,000 clones, more than 85% of them seen just once; the ten biggest clones take up roughly 4%. The sequenced sample consisted of peripheral blood. Receptors originate from a woman aged 30 to 39 with acute or convalescent COVID-19.

The chain joins TRBV5-1 to TRBJ2-1, with TRBD2 matching over 7 bases. Germline trimming cut 1 base from V and 10 bases from J; bases unmatched to any gene: 14. The CDR3 sequence is 16 residues long. Germline values: CDR1 SGHRS, CDR2 YFSETQ. The CDR3 DNA sequence: TGCGCCAGCAGCTTGCGGCGGGGGAACCGGATGGGGGAGCAGTTCTTC. It encodes CASSLRRGNRMGEQFF. Drawing the rest from reference TRBV5-1 and TRBJ2-1, the complete variable domain is KAGVTQTPRYLIKTRGQQVTLSCSPISGHRSVSWYQQTPGQGLQFLFEYFSETQRNKGNFPGRFSGRQFSNSRSEMNVSTLELGDSALYLCASSLRRGNRMGEQFFGPGTRLTVL.

V usage is TRBV9 and J usage is TRBJ2-7, with 9 bases aligning to TRBD2. The CDR3 consists of 17 residues. CDR1 and CDR2 from the germline V gene are SGDLS and YYNGEE. V was clipped by 0 bases and J by 0 bases; unmatched bases: 7. The DNA of the CDR3 is TGTGCCAGCAGCGTAGAAGCGGGGGGACCCACCTCCTACGAGCAGTACTTC. Its translation is CASSVEAGGPTSYEQYF.

This clone was seen just once. The J gene is TRBJ1-2, the V gene TRBV7-2; D unresolved. The germline V gene encodes CDR1 SGHTA and CDR2 FQGNSA. Trimming left V 2 bases short and J 8 bases short, with 12 bases between. CDR3 length: 13 residues. The CDR3, as DNA: TGTGCCAGCAGCTTAAGAGACAACGCAGGCTACACCTTC. This translates into CASSLRDNAGYTF.

This clone is a singleton in its sample. The CDR3 sequence is CASSAAGRSYEQYF. CDR3 DNA: TGTGCCAGCAGCGCAGCGGGCCGATCCTACGAGCAGTACTTC. The chain combines TRBV11-2 with TRBJ2-7; perhaps TRBD2 as D (6 bases). Trimming shortened V by 5 bases and J by 1 base, and 12 bases separated the two germline ends. CDR3 size: 14 residues. The V gene's germline CDR1 is SGHAT and CDR2 FQNNGV.

V is TRBV11-2 and J is TRBJ1-1, with D unresolved. This CDR3 has 16 amino acids. Trimming took 0 bases from V and 5 from J, leaving 16 bases between them. CDR1 SGHAT and CDR2 FQNNGV come from the germline V gene. Here the CDR3 reads CASSLDRAFTGTEAFF. The CDR3 bases are TGTGCCAGCAGCTTAGATCGGGCCTTTACGGGGACTGAAGCTTTCTTT.

This chain joins TRBV19 and TRBJ2-7, with TRBD1 matching over 7 bases. V was pared by 7 bases and J by 0 bases, with 6 bases of the junction left unmatched. Germline lookup yields CDR1 LNHDA and CDR2 SQIVND (reference sequence). The CDR3 is 14 residues long. This chain's CDR3 is CASKETGSSYEQYF. DNA for the CDR3: TGTGCCAGTAAGGAGACAGGGAGCTCCTACGAGCAGTACTTC.

The chain is built from TRBV27 and TRBJ1-2; 11 bases map to TRBD1. V lost 6 bases and J lost 4; bases outside the gene matches: 10. This CDR3 is 16 amino acids long. In germline, CDR1 is MNHEY, CDR2 SMNVEV (reference sequence). The chain's CDR3 is CASRIRGTGGGYGYTF. CDR3 in DNA: TGTGCCAGCAGAATCCGAGGGACAGGGGGGGGCTATGGCTACACCTTC.

The chain carries TRBV7-9 and TRBJ1-1, with 7 bases identical to TRBD1. CDR1 is SEHNR and CDR2 is FQNEAQ in the germline V gene (reference sequence). CDR3 length: 14 residues. Losses at the gene ends were 4 bases for V and 5 bases for J; bases not matched to a gene: 7. The CDR3 sequence: CASSYTDRLTEAFF. CDR3 in DNA: TGTGCCAGCAGCTATACGGACAGGTTGACTGAAGCTTTCTTT.

The genes are TRBV4-1 and TRBJ2-7, with 8 bases that match TRBD2. V was clipped by 0 bases and J by 4 bases; unmatched bases: 5. The CDR3 contains 15 residues. The V gene's germline CDR1 is MGHRA and CDR2 YSYEKL. CDR3 loop: CASSQDAGGTYEQYF. CDR3 DNA sequence: TGCGCCAGCAGCCAAGATGCGGGGGGCACATACGAGCAGTACTTC.

The chain combines TRBV3-1 (or the pseudogene TRBV3-2) with TRBJ1-3; D call uncertain. Trimming pared 0 bases from V and 3 bases from J, leaving 9 bases between. There are 15 residues in the CDR3. CDR1 is LGHDT, CDR2 YNNKEL, per germline (reference sequence). CDR3 in DNA: TGTGCCAGCAGCCAAGATAGAGGGCGTGGAAACACCATATATTTT. Its protein is CASSQDRGRGNTIYF.

This clone appeared a few times. The chain links TRBV10-1 to TRBJ2-2, with a weak D call TRBD1 (5 bases). Trimming took off 4 bases at V and 5 bases at J, with 8 bases between the two ends. Germline loops: CDR1 WNHNN, CDR2 SYGVQD (reference sequence). This CDR3 is built from 13 residues. The CDR3 DNA reads as TGCGCCAGCAGTGGGGCAGGGACCGGGGAGCTGTTTTTT. Its protein product is CASSGAGTGELFF.

The rearrangement uses TRBV21-1 and TRBJ1-2; the table gives TRBD1 as D, unverified against the DNA. TRBV21-1 is an annotated pseudogene. This CDR3 spans 10 amino acids. CDR3 sequence reads: CVSSGGGCTF. CDR3 in DNA: TGTGTCTCGTCAGGGGGCGGTTGCACCTTC.

This chain joins TRBV4-1 and TRBJ2-5, with 9 nucleotides matching TRBD1. Trimming at V came to 3 bases and at J to 2 bases, leaving 4 bases not matched to a gene. The CDR3 is 15 amino acids. Germline V gives CDR1 MGHRA, CDR2 YSYEKL. The CDR3 sequence is CASSHTDRGQETQYF. The CDR3 DNA sequence: TGCGCCAGCAGCCACACCGACAGGGGGCAAGAGACCCAGTACTTC.

CDR3 coding DNA: TGTGCCAGCAGTCGGACCGGGACACCTAACTATGGCTACACCTTC. This translates into CASSRTGTPNYGYTF. The V call is TRBV6-6, the J call TRBJ1-2, with D possibly matching TRBD1 (6 bases). V was pared by 5 bases and J by 0 bases, with 13 bases between. This CDR3 region has 15 residues. Germline CDR1 reads MNHNY; CDR2 reads SVGAGI (reference sequence).